The present T cell receptor beta chain was sequenced within a study of brain T cells in children with intractable seizures. This clone was found once. Using immunoSEQ multiplex PCR, the repertoire was profiled, and TCRdb retains in-frame clones only, with some absent. The table records 110,000 or so clones, roughly 92% of them present only once. The TCR originated in a boy under two years old with hemimegalencephaly and intractable seizures. The starting material was peripheral blood, obtained at surgery.

CDR3 in DNA: TGTGCCAGCAATAAAGGCGGGGGAGAGACCCAGTACTTC. Translating gives CASNKGGGETQYF. The chain uses TRBV13 and TRBJ2-5, with 7 positions matching TRBD2. J lost 4 bases, V lost 7 bases, and 6 bases had no gene match. Looked up from germline, CDR1 is PRHDT and CDR2 is FYEKMQ (reference sequence). CDR3 size: 13 residues.